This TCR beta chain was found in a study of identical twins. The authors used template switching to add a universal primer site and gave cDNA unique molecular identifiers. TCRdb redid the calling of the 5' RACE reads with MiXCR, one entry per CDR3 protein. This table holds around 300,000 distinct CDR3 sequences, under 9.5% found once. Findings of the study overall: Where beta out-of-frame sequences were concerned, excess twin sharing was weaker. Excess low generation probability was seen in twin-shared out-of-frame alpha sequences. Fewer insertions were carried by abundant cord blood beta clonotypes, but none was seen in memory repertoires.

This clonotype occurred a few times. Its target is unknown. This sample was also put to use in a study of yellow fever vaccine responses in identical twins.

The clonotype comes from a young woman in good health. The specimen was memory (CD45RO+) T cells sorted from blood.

The CDR3 DNA reads as TGTGCCATCAGTGACTTCCGGGGTTCGGAGACCCAGTACTTC. Translated, it gives CAISDFRGSETQYF. The chain is built from TRBV10-3 and TRBJ2-5; the D gene is possibly TRBD2 (5 bases). V dropped 3 bases and J dropped 5 bases, with 13 bases sitting between them. This CDR3 is built from 14 residues. Germline V gene data show CDR1 as ENHRY and CDR2 as SYGVKD.